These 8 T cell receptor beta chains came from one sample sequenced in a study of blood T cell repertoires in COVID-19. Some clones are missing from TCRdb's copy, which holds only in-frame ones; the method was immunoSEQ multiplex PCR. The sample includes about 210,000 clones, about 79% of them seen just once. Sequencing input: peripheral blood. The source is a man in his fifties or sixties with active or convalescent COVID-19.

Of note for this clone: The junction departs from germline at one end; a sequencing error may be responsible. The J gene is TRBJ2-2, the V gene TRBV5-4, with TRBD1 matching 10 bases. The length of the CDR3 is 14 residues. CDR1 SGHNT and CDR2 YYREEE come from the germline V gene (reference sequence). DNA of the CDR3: TGTGCCAGCAGATTGGGACAGGGGATCGGGGAGCTGTTTTTT. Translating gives CASRLGQGIGELFF.

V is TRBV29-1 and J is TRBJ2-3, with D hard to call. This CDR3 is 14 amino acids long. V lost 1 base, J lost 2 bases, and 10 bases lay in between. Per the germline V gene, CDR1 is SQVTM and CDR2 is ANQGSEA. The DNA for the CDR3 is TGCAGCGTTGAAGGGCTCCTTTTCACAGATACGCAGTATTTT. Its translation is CSVEGLLFTDTQYF.

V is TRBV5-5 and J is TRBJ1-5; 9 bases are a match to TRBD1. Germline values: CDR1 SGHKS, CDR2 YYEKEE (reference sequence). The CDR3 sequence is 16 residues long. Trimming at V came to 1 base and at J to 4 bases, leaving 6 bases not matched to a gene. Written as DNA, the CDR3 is TGTGCCAGCAGCTTGACCGGGACAGGGATGAATCAGCCCCAGCATTTT. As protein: CASSLTGTGMNQPQHF.

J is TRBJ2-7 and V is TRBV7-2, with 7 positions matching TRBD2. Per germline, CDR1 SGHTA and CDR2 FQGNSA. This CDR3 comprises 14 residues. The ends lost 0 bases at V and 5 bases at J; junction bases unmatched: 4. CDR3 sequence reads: CASSLAGGRNEQYF. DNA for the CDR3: TGTGCCAGCAGCTTAGCGGGCGGGAGAAACGAGCAGTACTTC.

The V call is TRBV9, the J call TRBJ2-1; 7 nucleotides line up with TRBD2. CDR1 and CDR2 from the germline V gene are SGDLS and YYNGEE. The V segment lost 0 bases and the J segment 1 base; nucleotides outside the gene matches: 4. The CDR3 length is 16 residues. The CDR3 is CASSVVSGASYNEQFF. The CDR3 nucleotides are TGTGCCAGCAGCGTAGTAAGCGGGGCATCCTACAATGAGCAGTTCTTC. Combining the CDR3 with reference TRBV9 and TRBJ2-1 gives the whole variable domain DSGVTQTPKHLITATGQRVTLRCSPRSGDLSVYWYQQSLDQGLQFLIQYYNGEERAKGNILERFSAQQFPDLHSELNLSSLELGDSALYFCASSVVSGASYNEQFFGPGTRLTVL.

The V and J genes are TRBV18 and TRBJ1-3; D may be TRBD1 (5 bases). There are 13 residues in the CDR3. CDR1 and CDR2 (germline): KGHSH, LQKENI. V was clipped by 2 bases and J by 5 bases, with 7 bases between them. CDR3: CASSPAGRNTIYF. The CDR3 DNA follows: TGTGCCAGCTCACCAGCAGGGAGAAACACCATATATTTT.

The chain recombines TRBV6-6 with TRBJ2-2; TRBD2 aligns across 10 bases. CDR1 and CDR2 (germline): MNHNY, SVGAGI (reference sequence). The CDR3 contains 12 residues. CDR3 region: CALAGDTGELFF. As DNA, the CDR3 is TGTGCGCTAGCGGGAGACACCGGGGAGCTGTTTTTT.

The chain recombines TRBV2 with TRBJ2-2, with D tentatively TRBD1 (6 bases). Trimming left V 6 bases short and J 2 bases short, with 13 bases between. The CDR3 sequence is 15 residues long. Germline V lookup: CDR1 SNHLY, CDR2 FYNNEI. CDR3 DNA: TGTGCCAGCAGAGCACAGGGTGCTAACACCGGGGAGCTGTTTTTT. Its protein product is CASRAQGANTGELFF.